These 14 T cell receptor beta chains were all obtained from the same sample, sequenced in a study of blood T cell repertoires in COVID-19. Data came from immunoSEQ multiplex PCR; TCRdb stores just in-frame clones and leaves some out. Of about 160,000 clones in the sample, 82% were seen once. The sequenced sample was PBMCs or T cells enriched from blood (not recorded which). These receptors originate from a man aged 55-75 years who had recovered from COVID-19.

In this sample, this clone turned up a few times. This chain uses TRBV9 with TRBJ2-5; 8 nucleotides line up with TRBD1. The ends lost 2 bases at V and 5 bases at J; junction bases unmatched: 8. The germline gives CDR1 SGDLS, CDR2 YYNGEE. The length of the CDR3 is 15 residues. CDR3 region: CASSVSTGALETQYF. Written as DNA, the CDR3 is TGTGCCAGCAGCGTCTCGACAGGGGCTTTGGAGACCCAGTACTTC.

V gene TRBV18 combines with J gene TRBJ1-1; possibly TRBD1 for D (6 bases). Germline V gene lookup returns CDR1 KGHSH and CDR2 LQKENI. The CDR3 spans 15 residues. The germline V and J ends were trimmed by 0 bases and 4 bases, with 12 bases remaining between them. CDR3 in amino acids: CASSPPRGAVTEAFF. The CDR3 nucleotides read TGTGCCAGCTCACCACCGCGGGGGGCGGTCACTGAAGCTTTCTTT.

This chain uses TRBV18 with TRBJ1-5; 9 bases fit TRBD1. Germline lookup yields CDR1 KGHSH and CDR2 LQKENI. The CDR3 spans 15 residues. V lost 2 bases and J lost 6; bases outside the gene matches: 5. Here the CDR3 DNA reads TGTGCCAGCTCACCAGAGACAGGGGGAGTTCAGCCCCAGCATTTT. Its translation: CASSPETGGVQPQHF. The variable domain in full, with the rest retrieved from reference TRBV18 and TRBJ1-5, is NAGVMQNPRHLVRRRGQEARLRCSPMKGHSHVYWYRQLPEEGLKFMVYLQKENIIDESGMPKERFSAEFPKEGPSILRIQQVVRGDSAAYFCASSPETGGVQPQHFGDGTRLSIL.

CDR3 coding DNA: TGCAGCGTTGAAGGGTCTAGACGCTCCTACAATGAGCAGTTCTTC. Translating it yields CSVEGSRRSYNEQFF. The V and J genes are TRBV29-1 and TRBJ2-1; D unclear. CDR1 is SQVTM, CDR2 ANQGSEA, per germline. The CDR3 sequence is 15 residues long. The V gene lost 1 base and the J gene lost 0 bases, with 10 bases spanning the gap.

V and J are TRBV7-2 and TRBJ2-1; TRBD1 aligns across 8 bases. This CDR3 spans 15 amino acids. The germline V gene has CDR1 SGHTA and CDR2 FQGNSA. V was pared by 6 bases and J by 5 bases, with 9 bases of the junction left unmatched. The CDR3 DNA follows: TGTGCCAGCAGTTCCAGGGGGCCAACCCACAATGAGCAGTTCTTC. As protein: CASSSRGPTHNEQFF.

The chain is built from TRBV7-2 and TRBJ1-1; weak D call: TRBD1 (6 bases). Germline V CDR1 and CDR2: SGHTA, FQGNSA. V shed 0 bases and J shed 9 bases, with 11 bases lying between them. CDR3 length equals 13 residues. CDR3 sequence: CASSLAGQLQAFF. CDR3 coding DNA: TGTGCCAGCAGCTTAGCCGGACAGCTCCAAGCTTTCTTT.

The J gene is TRBJ2-2, the V gene TRBV12-3 or TRBV12-4, with no clear D. Trimming pared 7 bases from V and 3 bases from J, leaving 6 bases between. CDR3 size: 12 residues. CDR3 DNA sequence: TGTGCCAGCATCTTTGACACCGGGGAGCTGTTTTTT. Encoded protein: CASIFDTGELFF.

This chain uses TRBV6-5 with TRBJ2-7; a possible D gene is TRBD2 (5 bases). Germline assignment: CDR1 MNHEY and CDR2 SVGAGI. The CDR3 spans 15 residues. V lost 2 bases and J 0 bases, leaving 11 bases between the germline ends. This CDR3 is CASSYGGLSSYEQYF. The CDR3 region has the DNA TGTGCCAGCAGTTACGGAGGCTTATCCTCCTACGAGCAGTACTTC.

The CDR3 sequence is CASSTPGQGYAGTEAFF. The CDR3 nucleotides are TGTGCCAGCAGCACCCCGGGACAGGGATACGCAGGCACTGAAGCTTTCTTT. This chain connects TRBV5-4 to TRBJ1-1, with 9 bases that match TRBD1. The CDR3 has 17 amino acids. J was trimmed by 4 bases and V by 4 bases; bases with no gene match: 14. Germline lookup yields CDR1 SGHNT and CDR2 YYREEE (reference sequence).

The CDR3 is CASSEGLTGEGYTF. In DNA form, the CDR3 reads TGTGCCAGCAGTGAAGGTCTTACAGGGGAAGGCTACACCTTC. The chain joins TRBV2 to TRBJ1-2; 7 nucleotides line up with TRBD1. The V and J ends lost 1 base and 8 bases, in that order; junction bases with no gene match: 7. This CDR3 spans 14 amino acids. Germline V gene sequence: CDR1 SNHLY, CDR2 FYNNEI.

J is TRBJ2-2 and V is TRBV11-1; 7 bases line up with TRBD2. The CDR3 runs 15 residues. CDR1 SGHAT and CDR2 FQDESV come from the germline V gene (reference sequence). The V gene end was trimmed by 1 base and the J gene end by 7 bases; junction bases not matched to a gene: 6. The CDR3 bases are TGTGCCAGCAGCTTAGGGCCGAGCGGGGTCGGGGAGCTGTTTTTT. It specifies CASSLGPSGVGELFF.

The chain carries TRBV7-2 and TRBJ2-1; D not resolved. Trimming pared 5 bases from V and 7 bases from J, leaving 12 bases between. In germline, CDR1 is SGHTA, CDR2 FQGNSA. This CDR3 contains 13 residues. The CDR3 DNA sequence: TGTGCCAGCAGCCGCGATCTCTATAATGAGCAGTTCTTC. Protein product: CASSRDLYNEQFF.

This chain links TRBV5-1 with TRBJ1-1; D possibly corresponds to TRBD1 (5 bases). The V end lost 3 bases, the J end lost 5 bases, and 8 bases lay between the germline ends. Germline CDR1 and CDR2: SGHRS and YFSETQ. The CDR3 is 12 residues long. CDR3 amino acids: CASSSGGTEAFF. In DNA form, the CDR3 reads TGCGCCAGCAGCTCCGGGGGAACTGAAGCTTTCTTT. The full variable domain, its missing parts supplied by reference TRBV5-1 and TRBJ1-1, is KAGVTQTPRYLIKTRGQQVTLSCSPISGHRSVSWYQQTPGQGLQFLFEYFSETQRNKGNFPGRFSGRQFSNSRSEMNVSTLELGDSALYLCASSSGGTEAFFGQGTRLTVV.

The chain joins TRBV27 to TRBJ2-1, with 8 nucleotides matching TRBD1. The CDR3 consists of 15 residues. Germline values: CDR1 MNHEY, CDR2 SMNVEV (reference sequence). V shed 2 bases, J shed 9 bases, and the junction held 9 bases outside the gene matches. CDR3 in amino acids: CASSLLRQGFGEQFF. CDR3 sequence (DNA): TGTGCCAGCAGTTTACTTAGACAGGGGTTCGGTGAGCAGTTCTTC.